Included here is one T cell receptor beta chain sequence, with context. The target of this receptor is not known. The sample holds no much larger clone one base away, and base qualities are not on file. The data were taken from a study of T cell responses to AZD1222 COVID-19 vaccine (dated by TCRdb to the early 2020s). In the study overall: AZD1222 recipients whose second dose came at about 4 weeks and those whose second dose came at about 12 weeks were combined into one group, since spike-specific TCR depth and breadth did not differ between the two schedules. A total of 233 trial participants underwent TCR sequencing, of whom about 200 had received two doses of AZD1222 and roughly 26 had received two doses of the MenACWY control vaccine. Trial participants were enrolled by age into 18-55, 56-69 and 70-plus year subgroups, with approximately 150, 30 and 60 TCR-sequenced participants respectively.

What the work shows at the level of the full study, not this receptor alone: Because no samples from the day 14 peak response were available, repertoires could be characterized only after the peak T cell response. In the small 56-69-year group, the increase in depth fell short of significance, most likely because of low power. Only a handful of AZD1222 recipients were SARS-CoV-2 seropositive at baseline, limiting conclusions about previously exposed vaccinees. Spike-specific TCR breadth and depth rose significantly after two AZD1222 doses compared with day 0 and with MenACWY recipients. Participants were mostly white British, with more females than males. The authors suggested clonal diversity may have been underestimated. Reportedly, almost half of the unique spike-specific TCRs recognized epitopes lying outside the regions that are mutated in the B.1.351 and B.1.1.7 variants. The vaccine-associated CD4 TCRs covered the entire spike protein, and the dominant responses fell in regions 160-218 and 743-854.

The time point tag for this specimen amounts to: baseline before first vaccination. The vaccinee samples were drawn from two UK trials, COV001 and COV002, one of which was a single-blind randomized controlled phase 2/3 trial testing AZD1222 (ChAdOx1 nCoV-19) in healthy adults. Trial participant PBMC samples were collected at day 0 and day 28 after the second dose for TCRbeta chain sequencing. Taken from cysteine to phenylalanine, the CDR3 has 14 residues. Of all the DNA, just the CDR3 is kept, 42 bases in frame from base 1. V loses 3 bases of germline sequence and J loses 3 bases, and the interval between the two ends is 11 bases. The germline V gene provides CDR1 SGHRS and CDR2 YFSETQ. The CDR3 regions of human TCRbeta chains were subjected to immunosequencing. The study's own analysis went as follows. Repertoire TCRs were matched against a reference library of SARS-CoV-2-specific TCRs generated with the MIRA antigen-specificity platform. Breadth was defined as the fraction of unique TCRs that were SARS-CoV-2-associated, and depth was defined as the fraction of total T cells that were SARS-CoV-2-associated. Using the MIRA data, each spike-specific TCR was assigned both to the spike region to which the TCR was reactive and to a CD4 or CD8 class. Log10-transformed breadth and depth values were compared by one-way ANOVA with Sidak's multiple comparisons tests. What TCRdb holds here is the immuneACCESS table cut down to in-frame rearrangements. Part of the clones is not present; checked against another copy, under half of the missing clones reflect an unresolved V gene, and the others are unexplained. V, J and clone size were drawn from that table, and D and trimming were deduced from the DNA. For this sample there are about 120,000 clones; around 87% appear just once. The top ten clonotypes cover around 3.1% of the sample.

Sequences were derived from peripheral blood, sampled on day 0 of AZD1222 vaccination. Recombination connected TRBV5-1 to TRBJ2-3; no confident D gene assignment can be made. This sequence originates from an adult in good health. The nucleotide sequence is TGCGCCAGCAGCTCCCAGGAGAGGACAGATACGCAGTATTTT. Its amino acids are CASSSQERTDTQYF.